This TCR beta chain was captured in a study of vaccination effects on CD4 cells after COVID-19. Sequenced by immunoSEQ multiplex PCR; TCRdb stores in-frame clones only, minus some. This sample yields 22,000 or so clones, of which more than 60% are seen a single time; around 40% belongs to the top ten. Of note for this clone: Its matching antigen is unknown.

V shed 0 bases, J shed 4 bases, and the junction held 8 bases outside the gene matches. Germline V CDR1 and CDR2: MNHNS, SASEGT. The CDR3 has 17 residues. With the ViraFEST assay, the study expanded antigen-specific CD4+ T cells using viral peptide pools, then sequenced them. Investigators separated out CD4+ T cells once about 10 days of culture had passed. PCR confirmed that the person was infected with SARS-CoV-2 between March and December 2020. Every well got two million PBMC, which were grown with 10 IU/ml IL-2 and 8.5 to 10 ug/ml peptides. Half the medium was replaced with IL-2 medium on days 3 and 7.

The specimen comprised CD4+ T cells from PBMCs cultured with a peptide pool, sampled before COVID-19 vaccination. This chain uses TRBV6-1 with TRBJ1-2; 10 bases are shared with TRBD1. The receptor was isolated from a human donor who had a prior SARS-CoV-2 infection. The CDR3 protein is CASSEANPGQGIYGYTF. CDR3 nucleotides: TGTGCCAGCAGTGAAGCAAACCCGGGACAGGGGATCTATGGCTACACCTTC.